This entry lists 11 T cell receptor beta chains sequenced from one sample in a study of blood T cell repertoires in COVID-19 (dated by TCRdb to 2019 to 2021). The receptor library was made with the immunoSEQ multiplex PCR assay. This is the immuneACCESS table as TCRdb keeps it, with only in-frame sequences that have V and J called. A part of the clones is gone; compared with another copy, unresolved V genes explain less than half, and the rest is unexplained. The sample has 75,000 to 80,000 clones on record, about 87% of them singletons. Approximately 9.7% of the sample lies in the top ten. The material sequenced was peripheral blood. These receptors were taken from a human donor in a cohort sampled during active COVID-19.

The rearrangement joins TRBV4-2 to TRBJ2-1; 11 nucleotides line up with TRBD2. This CDR3 is 17 amino acids long. The junction had 11 bases not matched to a gene; V was cut back by 1 base and J by 9 bases. Germline values: CDR1 LGHNA, CDR2 YNFKEQ. Written as DNA, the CDR3 is TGTGCCAGCAGCCAAGTAAGGGGTACTAGCGGGAGTGGTGAGCAGTTCTTC. Protein: CASSQVRGTSGSGEQFF.

This rearrangement joins TRBV19 to TRBJ1-5; 10 bases map to TRBD1. The CDR3 totals 18 residues. CDR1 is LNHDA and CDR2 is SQIVND in the germline V gene (reference sequence). V was clipped by 5 bases and J by 3 bases; unmatched bases: 13. CDR3 bases: TGTGCCAGTAGTCTCTACTTGACAGGGGGCGCCTCCAATCAGCCCCAGCATTTT. It codes for CASSLYLTGGASNQPQHF.

J is TRBJ1-1 and V is TRBV6-1; D is unresolved. The germline V and J ends were trimmed by 2 bases and 5 bases, with 6 bases remaining between them. The CDR3 has 12 residues. Germline V gives CDR1 MNHNS, CDR2 SASEGT. The CDR3 region has the DNA TGTGCCAGCAGTGAATACTATACTGAAGCTTTCTTT. It codes for CASSEYYTEAFF.

This clone has only a few counts. The genes are TRBV2 and TRBJ2-2; D gene unclear. Germline V gene lookup returns CDR1 SNHLY and CDR2 FYNNEI. CDR3 length: 13 residues. V shed 11 bases and J shed 2 bases, with 12 bases lying between them. As DNA, the CDR3 is TGTGCCGGGCGTCGAGATAACACCGGGGAGCTGTTTTTT. This translates into CAGRRDNTGELFF.

This clone was recorded a few times. The chain recombines TRBV5-8 with TRBJ1-6; 7 positions match TRBD1. The CDR3 has 20 amino acids. From germline, CDR1 is SGHTS and CDR2 YDEGEE. With V trimmed by 0 bases and J by 0 bases, 12 bases remained unmatched. The CDR3 is CASSLGRGQHFGSYNSPLHF. In DNA form, the CDR3 reads TGTGCCAGCAGCTTGGGAAGGGGACAGCATTTTGGCTCCTATAATTCACCCCTCCACTTT.

The V and J genes are TRBV30 and TRBJ2-7; 9 nucleotides match TRBD1. Germline V gives CDR1 GTSNPN, CDR2 SVGIG (reference sequence). The CDR3 runs 15 residues. V shed 5 bases and J 6 bases; nucleotides not matched to a gene: 14. CDR3 DNA: TGTGCCTGGGTCGAAGGCGGGACAGGGCAAAGCGAGCAGTACTTC. Amino acids: CAWVEGGTGQSEQYF.

The genes are TRBV5-1 and TRBJ2-1; TRBD2 matches 14 bases. CDR1 and CDR2 (germline): SGHRS, YFSETQ. The CDR3 consists of 20 residues. V was pared by 0 bases and J by 4 bases, with 12 bases of the junction left unmatched. CDR3 coding DNA: TGCGCCAGCAGCTTGGGGCCGAGGACTAGCGGGGGGCTATCGTACAATGAGCAGTTCTTC. This encodes CASSLGPRTSGGLSYNEQFF.

The chain links TRBV15 to TRBJ2-5; 15 bases line up with TRBD2. The CDR3 runs 18 residues. Germline CDR1 LNHNV, CDR2 YYDKDF (reference sequence). The V segment lost 0 bases and the J segment 5 bases; nucleotides outside the gene matches: 7. CDR3 amino acids: CATSRDQRTSGRVETQYF. CDR3 nucleotide sequence: TGTGCCACCAGCAGAGATCAAAGGACTAGCGGGAGGGTTGAGACCCAGTACTTC.

The CDR3, as DNA: TGTGCCAGCAGTTCTTACAAGCGGGGGGATCAAGAGACCCAGTACTTC. Translation gives CASSSYKRGDQETQYF. The genes are TRBV27 and TRBJ2-5, with 9 bases lining up with TRBD2. CDR1 is MNHEY and CDR2 is SMNVEV in the germline V gene (reference sequence). The CDR3 covers 16 residues. Trimming cost V 4 bases and J 2 bases; bases outside gene matches: 8.

The rearrangement links TRBV5-1 to TRBJ2-5; the match to TRBD2 covers 12 bases. The junction had 8 bases not matched to a gene; V was cut back by 4 bases and J by 4 bases. The CDR3 runs to 16 residues. The germline V gene has CDR1 SGHRS and CDR2 YFSETQ. The CDR3 spells CASSPQTSGSGETQYF. As DNA, the CDR3 is TGCGCCAGCAGCCCTCAGACTAGCGGGAGTGGAGAGACCCAGTACTTC. Full variable domain (rest looked up from reference TRBV5-1 and TRBJ2-5): KAGVTQTPRYLIKTRGQQVTLSCSPISGHRSVSWYQQTPGQGLQFLFEYFSETQRNKGNFPGRFSGRQFSNSRSEMNVSTLELGDSALYLCASSPQTSGSGETQYFGPGTRLLVL.

This chain links TRBV6-2 or TRBV6-3 with TRBJ1-2; D call uncertain. The germline V gene has CDR1 MNHEY and CDR2 SVGEGT. The germline V and J ends were trimmed by 2 bases and 2 bases, with 12 bases remaining between them. CDR3 length equals 15 residues. The CDR3 nucleotides read TGTGCCAGCAGTTACGGGCAACTAGGGAACTATGGCTACACCTTC. It yields the protein CASSYGQLGNYGYTF.